This T cell receptor (beta chain) derives from a study of control samples from healthy donors and cancer patients. Germline loops: CDR1 MNHEY, CDR2 SMNVEV (reference sequence). CDR3 length: 14 amino acids. Germline trimming cut 8 bases from V and 7 bases from J; bases unmatched to any gene: 13. Sequenced by immunoSEQ multiplex PCR; TCRdb stores in-frame clones only, minus some. The sample shows about 50,000 clones, around 97% of them seen only once. The J gene is TRBJ2-7, the V gene TRBV27; 8 bases are a match to TRBD2. This receptor was obtained from a woman aged 30 to 39 in good health. The specimen was blood. The CDR3 nucleotides read TGTGCCAGCGCGAAGCGGGAGCGGTGGGGGGAGCAGTACTTC. Its translation is CASAKRERWGEQYF.